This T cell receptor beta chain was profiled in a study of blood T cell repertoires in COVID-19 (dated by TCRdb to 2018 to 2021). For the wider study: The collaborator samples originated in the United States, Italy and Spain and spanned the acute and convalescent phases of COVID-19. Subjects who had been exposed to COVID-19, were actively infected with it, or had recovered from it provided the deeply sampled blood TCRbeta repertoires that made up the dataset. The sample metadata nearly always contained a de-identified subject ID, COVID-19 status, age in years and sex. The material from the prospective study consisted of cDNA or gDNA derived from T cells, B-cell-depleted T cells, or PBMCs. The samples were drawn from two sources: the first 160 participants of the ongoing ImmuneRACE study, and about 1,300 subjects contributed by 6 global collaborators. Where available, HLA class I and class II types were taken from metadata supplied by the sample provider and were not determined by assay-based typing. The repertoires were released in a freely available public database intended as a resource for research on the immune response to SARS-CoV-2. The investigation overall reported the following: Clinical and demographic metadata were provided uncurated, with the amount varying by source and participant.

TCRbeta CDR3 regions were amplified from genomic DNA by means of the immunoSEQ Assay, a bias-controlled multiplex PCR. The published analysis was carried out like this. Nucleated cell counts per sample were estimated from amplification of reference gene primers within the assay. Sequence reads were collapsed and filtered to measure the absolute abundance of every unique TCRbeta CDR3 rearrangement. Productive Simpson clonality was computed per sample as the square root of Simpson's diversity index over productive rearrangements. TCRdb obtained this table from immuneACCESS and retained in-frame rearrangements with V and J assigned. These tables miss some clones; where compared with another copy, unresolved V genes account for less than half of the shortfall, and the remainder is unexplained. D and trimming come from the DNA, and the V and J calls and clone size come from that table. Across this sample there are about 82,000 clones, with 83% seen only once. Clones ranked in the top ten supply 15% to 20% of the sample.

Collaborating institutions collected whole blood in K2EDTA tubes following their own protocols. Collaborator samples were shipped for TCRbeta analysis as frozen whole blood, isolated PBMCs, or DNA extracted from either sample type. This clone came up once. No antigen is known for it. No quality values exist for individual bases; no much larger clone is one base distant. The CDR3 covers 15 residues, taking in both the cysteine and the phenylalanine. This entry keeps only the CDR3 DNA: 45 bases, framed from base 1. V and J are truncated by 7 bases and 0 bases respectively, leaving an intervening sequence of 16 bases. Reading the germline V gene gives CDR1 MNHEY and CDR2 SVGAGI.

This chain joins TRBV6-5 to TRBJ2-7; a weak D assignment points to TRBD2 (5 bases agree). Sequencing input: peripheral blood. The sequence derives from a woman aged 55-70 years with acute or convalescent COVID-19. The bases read TGTGCCAGCACCCGTGGAGCGGCGAGCTCCTACGAGCAGTACTTC. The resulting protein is CASTRGAASSYEQYF.